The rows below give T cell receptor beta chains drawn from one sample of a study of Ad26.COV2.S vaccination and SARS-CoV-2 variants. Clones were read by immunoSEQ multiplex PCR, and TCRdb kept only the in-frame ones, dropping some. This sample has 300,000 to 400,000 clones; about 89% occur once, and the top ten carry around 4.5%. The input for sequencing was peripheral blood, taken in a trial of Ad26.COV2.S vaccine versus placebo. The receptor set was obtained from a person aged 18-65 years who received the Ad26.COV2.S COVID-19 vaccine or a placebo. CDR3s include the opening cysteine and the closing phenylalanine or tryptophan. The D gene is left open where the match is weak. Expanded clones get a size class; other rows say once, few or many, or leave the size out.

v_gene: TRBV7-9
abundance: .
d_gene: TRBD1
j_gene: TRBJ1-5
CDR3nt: TGTGCCAGCAGGGGGACAGACAGAAATCAGCCCCAGCATTTT
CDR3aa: CASRGTDRNQPQHF

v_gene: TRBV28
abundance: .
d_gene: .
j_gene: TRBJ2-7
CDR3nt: TGTGCCAGCAGTTTCAGGGTGGACGAGCAGTACTTC
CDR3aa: CASSFRVDEQYF

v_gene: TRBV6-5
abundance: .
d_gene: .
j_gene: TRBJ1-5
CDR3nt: TGTGCCAGCAGCTGGTACGGGGGCGGTGATCAGCCCCAGCATTTT
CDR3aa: CASSWYGGGDQPQHF

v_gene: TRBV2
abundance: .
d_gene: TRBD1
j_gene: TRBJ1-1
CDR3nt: TGTGCCAGCAGAACCAGGACAGGGAGGAACACTGAAGCTTTCTTT
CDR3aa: CASRTRTGRNTEAFF

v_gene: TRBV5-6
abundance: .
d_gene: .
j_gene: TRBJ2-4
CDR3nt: TGTGCCAGCAGCCTTGTGGGGGGAAACATTCAGTACTTC
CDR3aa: CASSLVGGNIQYF

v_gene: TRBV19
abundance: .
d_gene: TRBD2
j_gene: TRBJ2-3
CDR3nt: TGTGCCAGTAGTCGACGACTAGCGGGAGGGCCCATAGATACGCAGTATTTT
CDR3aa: CASSRRLAGGPIDTQYF

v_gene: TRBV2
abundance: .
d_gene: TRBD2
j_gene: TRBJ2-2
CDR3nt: TGTGCCAGCTCCGCACTAGCGACCACGAACACCGGGGAGCTGTTTTTT
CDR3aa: CASSALATTNTGELFF

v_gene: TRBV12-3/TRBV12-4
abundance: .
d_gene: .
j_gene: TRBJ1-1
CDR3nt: TGTGCCAGCAGTTTGCTGAACACTGAAGCTTTCTTT
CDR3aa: CASSLLNTEAFF

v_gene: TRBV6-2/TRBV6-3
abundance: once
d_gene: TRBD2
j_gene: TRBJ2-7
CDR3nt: TGTGCCAGCAGTGCCCCGGGGAGGGGTAGCGCCTACGAGCAGTACTTC
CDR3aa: CASSAPGRGSAYEQYF

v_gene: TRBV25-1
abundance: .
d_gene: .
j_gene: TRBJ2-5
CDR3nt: TGTGCCAGCAGTGAATATTGGATGGGGCAAGAGACCCAGTACTTC
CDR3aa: CASSEYWMGQETQYF

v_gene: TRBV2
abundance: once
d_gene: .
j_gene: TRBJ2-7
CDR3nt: TGTGCCAGCAGTGAACGAACAGGGAAATACGAGCAGTACTTC
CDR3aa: CASSERTGKYEQYF

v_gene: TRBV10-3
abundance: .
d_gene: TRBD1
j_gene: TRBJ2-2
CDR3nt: TGTGCCATCAGTCCTTCTCAGGGGGCAGGTACCGGGGAGCTGTTTTTT
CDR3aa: CAISPSQGAGTGELFF

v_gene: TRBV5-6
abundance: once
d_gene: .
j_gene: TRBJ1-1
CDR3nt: TGTGCCAGCAGCTTGCCCGGACCCAGCACTGAAGCTTTCTTT
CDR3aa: CASSLPGPSTEAFF

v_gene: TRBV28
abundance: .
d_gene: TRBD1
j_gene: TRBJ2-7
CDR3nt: TGTGCCATCCGGACAGGGGCCTACGAGCAGTACTTC
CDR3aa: CAIRTGAYEQYF

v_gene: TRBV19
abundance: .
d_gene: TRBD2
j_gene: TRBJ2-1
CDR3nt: TGTGCCAGTAGATCAGGCCGGCAGCGGGAGGGAGGGGAGCAGTTCTTC
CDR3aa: CASRSGRQREGGEQFF

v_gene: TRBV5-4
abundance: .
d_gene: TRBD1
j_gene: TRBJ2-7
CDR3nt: TGTGCCAGCAGCTTGGGACAGGGGAGCTCCTACGAGCAGTACTTC
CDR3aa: CASSLGQGSSYEQYF

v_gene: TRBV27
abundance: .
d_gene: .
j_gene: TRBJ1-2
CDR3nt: TGTGCCAGCAGCCGGTCGGGGGGCCGGGGCTACACCTTC
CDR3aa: CASSRSGGRGYTF

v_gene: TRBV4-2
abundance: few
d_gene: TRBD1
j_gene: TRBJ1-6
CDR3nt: TGTGCCAGCAGCCAAGACCCGGGACAGCGAAATTCACCCCTCCACTTT
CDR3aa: CASSQDPGQRNSPLHF

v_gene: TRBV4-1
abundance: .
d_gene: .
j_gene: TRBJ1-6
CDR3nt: TGCGCCAGCAGCCAAGAAGGCTTTCGGGGCGATTCACCCCTCCACTTT
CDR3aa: CASSQEGFRGDSPLHF

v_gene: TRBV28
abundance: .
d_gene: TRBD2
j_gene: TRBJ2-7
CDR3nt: TGTGCCAGCAGTCAACCCGGACTAGCGGGAGACTACGAGCAGTACTTC
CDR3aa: CASSQPGLAGDYEQYF